This T cell receptor beta chain was recorded in a study of response to subunit inactivated influenza vaccine. Study-level results: Each seasonal flu vaccination may recruit only limited new T cells, authors suggested.

Using its own MiXCR run on the RT-PCR reads, TCRdb lists one record per CDR3 protein. The table includes hundreds of thousands of distinct CDR3 sequences, over 9.5% detected once. Remarks on this clonotype: Antigen unknown.

Trimming took 7 bases from V and 4 from J; bases not matched to a gene: 8. The germline gives CDR1 SEHNR, CDR2 FQNEAQ (reference sequence). This CDR3 has 14 amino acids. The chain recombines TRBV7-9 with TRBJ2-3; 7 positions agree with TRBD1. Material: PBMCs from blood, obtained on the day of vaccination. The TCR was taken from a man aged 50 to 60 who received an inactivated influenza vaccine. The CDR3 nucleotides are TGTGCCAGCACCCAGGGGGTCAGCGCAGATACGCAGTATTTT. Protein product: CASTQGVSADTQYF.